Below, 11 T cell receptor beta chains from the same sample are listed, as sequenced in a study of blood T cell repertoires in COVID-19. The protocol was immunoSEQ multiplex PCR, while the TCRdb copy is restricted to in-frame clones and leaves out a portion. This repertoire shows fewer than 120,000 clones, approximately 90% found once; its top ten account for around 3.2%. Sequenced material: peripheral blood. These receptors came from a woman between 45 and 65 years old with acute or convalescent COVID-19.

V gene TRBV11-2 combines with J gene TRBJ1-2; D may be TRBD1 (6 bases). The CDR3 runs 14 residues. Trimming took 4 bases from V and 4 from J, leaving 13 bases between them. Germline CDR1 SGHAT, CDR2 FQNNGV. In DNA form, the CDR3 reads TGTGCCAGCAGCTCACAGGGCAGCGTCTATGGCTACACCTTC. This gives the protein CASSSQGSVYGYTF.

This sequence joins TRBV5-4 and TRBJ2-7, with D perhaps TRBD2 (6 bases). Germline CDR1 reads SGHNT; CDR2 reads YYREEE (reference sequence). CDR3 size: 15 residues. The V and J ends lost 4 bases and 0 bases respectively, with 14 bases between them. The CDR3 DNA follows: TGTGCCAGCAGCCTCCCGGGACTGGGCTCCTACGAGCAGTACTTC. Translating gives CASSLPGLGSYEQYF.

The chain is built from TRBV3-1 (or the pseudogene TRBV3-2) and TRBJ1-3, with 9 bases identical to TRBD1. The CDR3 length is 18 residues. Trimming took 4 bases from V and 1 from J; bases not matched to a gene: 11. Germline assignment: CDR1 LGHDT and CDR2 YNNKEL (reference sequence). Written as DNA, the CDR3 is TGTGCCAGCAGCCCCCCGAGGAACAGGGGGCGATCTGGAAACACCATATATTTT. Amino acid sequence: CASSPPRNRGRSGNTIYF.

The rearrangement uses TRBV29-1 and TRBJ1-3; D not certain. V lost 3 bases, J lost 3 bases, and 15 bases lay in between. This CDR3 has 15 amino acids. The germline V gene encodes CDR1 SQVTM and CDR2 ANQGSEA. In nucleotides, the CDR3 is TGCAGCGTTGAGGTGGCGGAGGGTAGTGGAAACACCATATATTTT. This translates into CSVEVAEGSGNTIYF.

The table lists this clone with a few counts. The chain has TRBV19 and TRBJ1-1; no firm D call. V was pared by 0 bases and J by 2 bases, with 10 bases between. Germline CDR1 and CDR2: LNHDA and SQIVND (reference sequence). The CDR3 runs to 15 residues. The CDR3 DNA reads as TGTGCCAGTAGTATAGATGGGCGGGGAAACACTGAAGCTTTCTTT. Its protein product is CASSIDGRGNTEAFF.

The chain uses TRBV19 and TRBJ1-2, with a possible D match to TRBD1 (6 bases). This CDR3 contains 15 residues. CDR1 is LNHDA and CDR2 is SQIVND in the germline V gene (reference sequence). V lost 6 bases and J 4 bases, leaving 18 bases between the germline ends. CDR3 residues: CASRPGQPAGYGYTF. Here the CDR3 DNA reads TGTGCCAGTAGACCCGGACAGCCGGCGGGCTATGGCTACACCTTC.

This clone was recorded only once. The CDR3 is CASSYGASGSAYEQYF. CDR3 DNA sequence: TGTGCCAGCAGTTACGGGGCAAGCGGGTCCGCCTACGAGCAGTACTTC. The rearrangement links TRBV6-5 to TRBJ2-7; D might be TRBD2 (6 bases). The V gene's germline CDR1 is MNHEY and CDR2 SVGAGI. The CDR3 has 16 residues. Trimming cost V 2 bases and J 2 bases, with 16 bases left between them.

This chain's CDR3 is CASRPTSEQRYEQYF. For the CDR3, the DNA is TGTGCCAGCAGACCTACTAGCGAACAAAGGTACGAGCAGTACTTC. This rearrangement joins TRBV6-6 to TRBJ2-7, with 7 positions matching TRBD2. Germline V gives CDR1 MNHNY, CDR2 SVGAGI (reference sequence). V lost 6 bases and J lost 4; bases outside the gene matches: 12. CDR3 length: 15 residues.

This sequence joins TRBV5-1 and TRBJ2-1; TRBD2 aligns across 10 bases. Germline V gene sequence: CDR1 SGHRS, CDR2 YFSETQ. This CDR3 spans 16 amino acids. Trimming at V came to 6 bases and at J to 0 bases, leaving 6 bases not matched to a gene. The CDR3 is CASKGASGSSYNEQFF. DNA for the CDR3: TGCGCCAGCAAGGGTGCTAGCGGGAGCTCCTACAATGAGCAGTTCTTC.

V and J are TRBV19 and TRBJ2-7, with TRBD2 identical over 8 bases. This CDR3 contains 14 residues. CDR1 is LNHDA and CDR2 is SQIVND in the germline V gene (reference sequence). V dropped 7 bases and J dropped 6; count of bases not matched to a gene: 11. The CDR3 reads CASTPAGVASEQYF. The CDR3 coding sequence is TGTGCCAGTACTCCAGCGGGAGTAGCTTCCGAGCAGTACTTC.

This clone has a single count. The rearrangement links TRBV5-1 to TRBJ2-1, with TRBD1 identical over 10 bases. The CDR3 is made up of 17 amino acids. Trimming took 4 bases from V and 1 from J; bases not matched to a gene: 8. Germline values: CDR1 SGHRS, CDR2 YFSETQ. Written as DNA, the CDR3 is TGCGCCAGCAGCCCGGACAGGGGGAAGAGATCCTACAATGAGCAGTTCTTC. Protein: CASSPDRGKRSYNEQFF.